The next 8 T cell receptor beta chains were all read from a single sample in a study of read filtering for tumor transcriptome and immune sequencing. Molecular barcoded adaptors covering alpha/delta and beta/gamma chains were used on 400 ng RNA. Each CDR3 protein gets one entry after TCRdb re-called the reads with MiXCR. The data hold some 46,000 distinct CDR3 sequences, with around 20% observed a single time. The sample was a population of CD138-negative cells sorted from bone marrow. Receptor source: a donor at least 40 years old with multiple myeloma.

This clonotype was counted many times. The chain couples TRBV28 to TRBJ1-5, with TRBD1 matching over 11 bases. This CDR3 is 16 amino acids long. The germline V gene has CDR1 MDHEN and CDR2 SYDVKM. V shed 7 bases, J shed 1 base, and the junction held 6 bases outside the gene matches. This CDR3 is CASKDRGLGSNQPQHF. The CDR3 DNA follows: TGTGCCAGCAAGGACAGGGGGCTGGGAAGCAATCAGCCCCAGCATTTT.

About this clonotype: At one boundary the junction diverges from the germline segment, which might be a read error. The rearrangement joins TRBV25-1 to TRBJ1-1, with D unresolved. Germline V gives CDR1 MGHDK, CDR2 SYGVNS. This CDR3 has 13 amino acids. DNA for the CDR3: TGTGCCAGCAAGGAGGTAGGGAACACTGAAGGTTTCTTT. Its translation: CASKEVGNTEGFF. The full variable domain, rest sourced from reference TRBV25-1 and TRBJ1-1, is EADIYQTPRYLVIGTGKKITLECSQTMGHDKMYWYQQDPGMELHLIHYSYGVNSTEKGDLSSESTVSRIRTEHFPLTLESARPSHTSQYLCASKEVGNTEGFFGQGTRLTVV.

A remark on this clonotype: This may be a read error, as it is one base from a much larger clone. The J gene is TRBJ2-3, the V gene TRBV7-3, with D maybe TRBD2 (5 bases). Per germline, CDR1 SGHTA and CDR2 FQGTGA. V lost 8 bases and J 0 bases, leaving 15 bases between the germline ends. CDR3 length: 15 amino acids. CDR3 sequence (DNA): TGTGCCAGCGGCCCGGACGGGGTGAGCACAGATACGCAGTATTTT. Protein sequence: CASGPDGVSTDTQYF.

This clonotype was recorded at least ten times. The rearrangement joins TRBV20-1 to TRBJ2-4, with a possible D match to TRBD1 (6 bases). Germline-derived CDR1 and CDR2 are DFQATT and SNEGSKA (reference sequence). The CDR3 is 16 amino acids. V was cut by 1 base and J by 0 bases, with 13 bases left in between. This chain's CDR3 is CSARGTVDLAKNIQYF. The CDR3 DNA is TGCAGTGCTAGAGGGACAGTGGACTTAGCCAAAAACATTCAGTACTTC.

This rearrangement joins TRBV6-1 to TRBJ1-6; the D gene is possibly TRBD1 (6 bases). The V and J ends lost 5 bases and 7 bases respectively, with 15 bases between them. The CDR3 is 15 amino acids. Germline CDR1 MNHNS, CDR2 SASEGT. The DNA for the CDR3 is TGTGCCAGCAGTTCCGACAGGCTTGGGAATTCACCCCTCCACTTT. The encoded protein is CASSSDRLGNSPLHF.

This clonotype appeared many times. The V gene is TRBV20-1, the J gene TRBJ1-1, with D uncertain. CDR3 length equals 13 residues. Germline-derived CDR1 and CDR2 are DFQATT and SNEGSKA (reference sequence). The germline V and J ends were trimmed by 3 bases and 4 bases, with 12 bases remaining between them. The CDR3: CSASGVFITEAFF. CDR3 coding DNA: TGCAGTGCTAGCGGGGTATTTATCACTGAAGCTTTCTTT.

This clonotype came up many times. The chain is built from TRBV7-3 and TRBJ2-2, with D maybe TRBD1 (6 bases). The CDR3 is 14 residues long. The V and J ends lost 5 bases and 6 bases respectively, with 13 bases between them. Germline V gives CDR1 SGHTA, CDR2 FQGTGA. CDR3 protein: CASSQTGISGELFF. The DNA of the CDR3 is TGTGCCAGCAGCCAAACAGGGATTTCCGGGGAGCTGTTTTTT.

This clonotype was seen ten or more times. V and J are TRBV6-2 or TRBV6-3 and TRBJ2-7; D ambiguous. This CDR3 region has 13 residues. The V and J ends lost 3 bases and 1 base respectively, with 7 bases between them. Per germline, CDR1 MNHEY and CDR2 SVGEGT. The chain's CDR3 is CASSYWPSYEQYF. The CDR3 DNA is TGTGCCAGCAGTTATTGGCCATCCTACGAGCAGTACTTC.